A single sample is the source of the 8 T cell receptor beta chains below, sequenced in a study of T cell clusters in autoimmune cytopenias. Each sample's input was 250 ng genomic DNA, approximately 37,500 genome equivalents. One tube held mixed TRB-A and TRB-B primer pools for touch-down PCR. Using the multiplex PCR reads, TCRdb records one entry per CDR3 protein without DNA. Its clone listing holds fewer than 10,000 distinct CDR3 sequences. The sequenced sample consisted of peripheral blood. The source of these receptors is a human donor with an autoimmune cytopenia or autoimmune hepatitis (not recorded which).

The gene calls are TRBV5-4 and TRBJ1-5; the TRBD1 assignment by TCRdb is unverifiable without DNA. The CDR3 consists of 13 residues. Germline V gene data show CDR1 as SGHNT and CDR2 as YYREEE (reference sequence). The chain's CDR3 is CASSPGVNQPQHF.

In terms of frequency, this clonotype is medium-sized. This chain joins TRBV12-3 or TRBV12-4 and TRBJ2-3; TCRdb calls TRBD2, which cannot be checked without DNA. CDR3 length: 14 residues. CDR3 amino acids: CASSLGGYTDTQYF.

The chain carries TRBV19 and TRBJ2-7; no DNA is available, so the TRBD1 call from TCRdb remains unchecked. The germline CDR1 and CDR2 sequences are LNHDA and SQIVND (reference sequence). This CDR3 spans 14 amino acids. The CDR3 sequence is CASTAGTGGYEQYF.

According to its frequency, this clonotype is medium-sized. This sequence joins TRBV24-1 and TRBJ2-3. The CDR3 totals 14 residues. The V gene's germline CDR1 is KGHDR and CDR2 SFDVKD. The CDR3 reads CATSDFQGPDTQYF.

The chain carries TRBV7-9 and TRBJ2-4; without DNA, the TCRdb call of TRBD2 cannot be checked. Germline V gene data show CDR1 as SEHNR and CDR2 as FQNEAQ (reference sequence). This CDR3 has 15 amino acids. The CDR3 loop reads CASSFRLAEKNIQYF.

V is TRBV12-3 or TRBV12-4 and J is TRBJ1-5. This CDR3 has 14 amino acids. The CDR3 loop reads CASSFRTENQPQHF.

This clonotype is deemed medium-sized by its frequency. The chain is built from TRBV19 and TRBJ1-5. CDR3 length equals 14 residues. Germline CDR1 and CDR2: LNHDA and SQIVND (reference sequence). The CDR3 loop reads CASSVADVGQPQHF.

This clonotype is medium-sized by frequency. The V gene is TRBV7-6, the J gene TRBJ2-1; TCRdb picks TRBD2, but there is no DNA to check that call. The germline gives CDR1 SGHVS, CDR2 FNYEAQ. CDR3 length: 19 amino acids. CDR3 protein: CASSLRGLAQIRSYNEQFF.